The sequence of this T cell receptor (beta chain) was determined in a study of technical replicates of blood from several donors. Germline V gene sequence: CDR1 MGHRA, CDR2 YSYEKL. V lost 3 bases to trimming and J lost 10 bases; unmatched junction nucleotides: 5. The CDR3 has 13 residues. TCRdb's table, derived via immunoSEQ multiplex PCR, lists solely in-frame clones and lacks some. Of roughly 82,000 clones listed, 96% are singletons. The sequence came from a human donor in good health. The chain combines TRBV4-1 with TRBJ2-4; 8 bases match TRBD1. The sequencing sample was made of T cells isolated from PBMCs. The CDR3 DNA reads TGCGCCAGCAGCCACGGACAGGGCCTTATTCAGTACTTC. Its translation is CASSHGQGLIQYF.